The present T cell receptor (beta chain) was sequenced within a study of blood T cell repertoires in COVID-19. Study at large: Sources were T cells, B-cell-depleted T cells, or PBMCs; the material itself was cDNA or gDNA.

Generated by immunoSEQ multiplex PCR, the TCRdb table keeps only in-frame clones and is missing some. The sample lists roughly 97,000 clones, around four fifths occurring once. The CDR3 loop spans 15 amino acids. Trimming took 6 bases from V and 1 from J; bases not matched to a gene: 7. The germline V gene encodes CDR1 ENHRY and CDR2 SYGVKD. This sequence joins TRBV10-3 and TRBJ2-3; 7 bases match TRBD2. The sequenced material came from peripheral blood. This clonotype was obtained from a man in his 60s with acute or convalescent COVID-19. This CDR3 reads CAIRLVAGGTDTQYF. In DNA form, the CDR3 reads TGTGCCATCAGGTTGGTAGCGGGCGGCACAGATACGCAGTATTTT.